This T cell receptor beta chain was recovered during a study of blood T cells in healthy people across ages. The wider study: When template switching was applied, about one barcoded beta molecule was captured per two T cells.

No fewer than 7 million PBMCs went into each sample. The second PCR ran about 7 to 12 cycles with a sample-barcoded 5' primer and J-beta primers. TCRdb processed the 5' RACE reads anew with MiXCR; each CDR3 protein has one entry. The sample holds over a million distinct CDR3 sequences; approximately 43% are singletons and the top ten take around 4%. This clonotype was seen ten or more times. The TCR comes from a woman between 18 and 29 years old in good health. The sequenced material came from blood.

The chain's CDR3 is CASSELSYNEQFF. The CDR3 DNA reads as TGTGCCAGCAGTGAATTGTCCTACAATGAGCAGTTCTTC. The rearrangement uses TRBV2 and TRBJ2-1; the D is unclear. Trimming stripped 2 bases from V and 1 base from J, with 3 bases between. CDR3 length: 13 residues. Germline V gene sequence: CDR1 SNHLY, CDR2 FYNNEI.